This T cell receptor beta chain stems from a study of cytomegalovirus exposure and HLA in healthy donors. Study details: A data release that came early held approximately 85 million unique TCRs from HLA-typed donors.

General observations from the study: When presence/absence was analysed, sequencing depth was taken to be roughly uniform across donors.

On this clone: The antigen is unknown.

The germline gives CDR1 LGHNA, CDR2 YNFKEQ. The V gene end was trimmed by 7 bases and the J gene end by 2 bases; junction bases not matched to a gene: 13. CDR3 length: 16 residues. The PCR ran on 60 Vbeta and 13 Jbeta primers. The table came from immunoSEQ multiplex PCR; TCRdb's copy has only in-frame clones and leaves some out. The table records 170,000 or so clones, 60% to 80% of them present only once. The sequencing input was PBMCs. The rearrangement links TRBV4-2 to TRBJ2-7, with TRBD2 matching over 8 bases. The receptor was isolated from a woman aged 45 to 65 in good health and CMV-seropositive. Here the CDR3 reads CASTAHPGGGTYEQYF. The CDR3 DNA follows: TGTGCCAGCACCGCGCACCCCGGGGGGGGTACCTACGAGCAGTACTTC.